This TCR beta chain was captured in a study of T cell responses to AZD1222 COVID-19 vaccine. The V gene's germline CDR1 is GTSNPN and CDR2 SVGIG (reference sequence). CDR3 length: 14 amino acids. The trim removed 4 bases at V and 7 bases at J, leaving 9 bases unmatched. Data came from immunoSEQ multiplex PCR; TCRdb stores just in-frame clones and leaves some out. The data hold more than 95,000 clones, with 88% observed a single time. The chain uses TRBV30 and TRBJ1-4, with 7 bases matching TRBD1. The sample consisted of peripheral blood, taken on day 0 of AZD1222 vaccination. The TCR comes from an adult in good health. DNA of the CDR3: TGTGCCTGGAACATACAGGGGAGGGGTGAAAAACTGTTTTTT. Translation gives CAWNIQGRGEKLFF.